The sequence of this T cell receptor beta chain was determined in a study of fetal regulatory T cell absence and autoimmunity. At the level of the study: Exocrine pancreas autoimmunity occurred in IPEX patients lacking clinical diabetes.

In germline, CDR1 is KGHSH, CDR2 LQKENI. The CDR3 is 16 amino acids. The V segment lost 5 bases and the J segment 1 base; nucleotides outside the gene matches: 6. Points from the study as a whole: Cord blood and pancreas showed broadly similar TRB gene family usage. Some top pancreas TCR clones were over 85-fold enriched versus cord blood.

Sequencing was at survey level. Produced via immunoSEQ multiplex PCR; TCRdb's table is partial and in-frame only. This table has around 45,000 clones, 70% to 85% appearing once. With respect to this clone: Its antigen is unidentified.

Material: cord blood. The sequence came from a newborn boy with IPEX syndrome. The chain employs TRBV18 and TRBJ2-1; 9 bases fit TRBD2. In DNA, the CDR3 is TGTGCCAGCTCATCATTAGCGGGAGTTTCCTACAATGAGCAGTTCTTC. As protein: CASSSLAGVSYNEQFF. The full variable domain, with the rest looked up from reference TRBV18 and TRBJ2-1, is NAGVMQNPRHLVRRRGQEARLRCSPMKGHSHVYWYRQLPEEGLKFMVYLQKENIIDESGMPKERFSAEFPKEGPSILRIQQVVRGDSAAYFCASSSLAGVSYNEQFFGPGTRLTVL.